This T cell receptor beta chain was documented in a study of T-cell memory formation after mild COVID-19. The overall study: The TCR clusters were mostly specific to one donor.

Details on this clonotype: Its antigen is not known.

General study points: Clones that contracted from day 15 to 85 were balanced CD4/CD8, while later expanders leaned CD4+. Chiefly within CM and EM were the contracting CD4+ clones; CD8+ ones were within EMRA.

V was pared by 5 bases and J by 5 bases, with 15 bases between. CDR1 is SEHNR, CDR2 FQNEAQ, per germline (reference sequence). The CDR3 covers 14 residues. Researchers used 5'RACE with constant-segment primers to make TCR alpha and TCR beta cDNA libraries that carry sample barcodes and UMIs. TCRdb redid the calling of the 5' RACE reads with MiXCR, one entry per CDR3 protein. Of 450,000 to 700,000 distinct CDR3 sequences in the sample, roughly 18% were seen once. The clonotype originates from an adult woman who had mild COVID-19 (a few samples of this study predate the infection). Cell type and time point are not known. The material sequenced was PBMCs or a T cell subset sorted from them (not recorded which). The rearrangement links TRBV7-9 to TRBJ1-1; D gene uncertain. The chain's CDR3 is CASSPFPKGTEAFF. CDR3 DNA: TGTGCCAGCAGCCCCTTTCCAAAGGGAACTGAAGCTTTCTTT. Using reference TRBV7-9 and TRBJ1-1 for the parts outside the CDR3, the full variable domain is DTGVSQNPRHKITKRGQNVTFRCDPISEHNRLYWYRQTLGQGPEFLTYFQNEAQLEKSRLLSDRFSAERPKGSFSTLEIQRTEQGDSAMYLCASSPFPKGTEAFFGQGTRLTVV.